This TCR beta chain was sequenced for a study of blood T cell repertoires in COVID-19. The CDR3 is made up of 15 amino acids. Sequencing used immunoSEQ multiplex PCR; TCRdb keeps in-frame clones, though not all of them. This sample has around 150,000 clones, with 70% to 90% found just once. This TCR was recovered from a woman aged 55-69 years with COVID-19, enrolled during active disease. This sequence joins TRBV7-5 and TRBJ1-1; the table's D call TRBD1 went unverified against the DNA. TRBV7-5 is a pseudogene locus. Sequencing was performed on peripheral blood. The CDR3 coding sequence is TGTGCCAGAAGCCCTTCGACAGAAGTCGGCACTGAAGCTTTCTTT. This encodes CARSPSTEVGTEAFF.